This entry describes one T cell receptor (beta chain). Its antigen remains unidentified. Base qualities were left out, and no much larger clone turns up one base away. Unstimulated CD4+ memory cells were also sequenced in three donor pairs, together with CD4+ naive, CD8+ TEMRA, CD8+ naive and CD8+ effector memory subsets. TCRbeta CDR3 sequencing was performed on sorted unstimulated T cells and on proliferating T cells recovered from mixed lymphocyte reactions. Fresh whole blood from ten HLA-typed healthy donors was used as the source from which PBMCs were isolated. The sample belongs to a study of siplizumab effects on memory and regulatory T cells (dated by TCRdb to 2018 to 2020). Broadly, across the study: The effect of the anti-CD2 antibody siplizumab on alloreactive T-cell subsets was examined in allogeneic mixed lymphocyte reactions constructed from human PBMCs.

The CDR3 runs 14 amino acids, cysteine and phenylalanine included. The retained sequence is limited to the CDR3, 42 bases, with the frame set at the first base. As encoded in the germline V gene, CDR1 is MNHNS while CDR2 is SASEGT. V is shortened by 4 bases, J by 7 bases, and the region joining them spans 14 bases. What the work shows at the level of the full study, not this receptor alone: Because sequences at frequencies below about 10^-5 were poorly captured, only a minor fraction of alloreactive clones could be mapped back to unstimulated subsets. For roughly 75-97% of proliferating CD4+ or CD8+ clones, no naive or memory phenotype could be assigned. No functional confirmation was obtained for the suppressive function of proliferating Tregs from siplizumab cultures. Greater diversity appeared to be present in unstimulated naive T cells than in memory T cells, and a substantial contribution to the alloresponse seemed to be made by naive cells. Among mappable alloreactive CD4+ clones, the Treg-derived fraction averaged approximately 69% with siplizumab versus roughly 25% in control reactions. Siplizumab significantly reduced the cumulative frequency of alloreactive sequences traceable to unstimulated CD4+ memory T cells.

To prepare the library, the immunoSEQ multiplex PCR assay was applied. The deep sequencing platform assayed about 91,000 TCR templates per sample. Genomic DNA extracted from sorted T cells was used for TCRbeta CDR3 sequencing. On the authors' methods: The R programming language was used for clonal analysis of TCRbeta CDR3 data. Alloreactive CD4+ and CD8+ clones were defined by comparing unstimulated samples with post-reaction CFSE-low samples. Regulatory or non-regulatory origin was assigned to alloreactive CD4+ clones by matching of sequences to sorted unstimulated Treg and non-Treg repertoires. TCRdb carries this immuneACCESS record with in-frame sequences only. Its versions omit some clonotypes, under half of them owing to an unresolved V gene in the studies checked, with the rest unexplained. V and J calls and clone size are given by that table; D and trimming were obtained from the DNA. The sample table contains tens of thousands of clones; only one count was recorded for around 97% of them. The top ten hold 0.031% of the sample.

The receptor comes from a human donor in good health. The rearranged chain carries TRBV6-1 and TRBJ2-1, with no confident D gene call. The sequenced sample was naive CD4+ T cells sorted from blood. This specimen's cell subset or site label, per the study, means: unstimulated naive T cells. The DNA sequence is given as TGTGCCAGCAGTGGGACGCCCATGCTTAATGAGCAGTTCTTC. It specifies CASSGTPMLNEQFF.